This T cell receptor beta chain emerged from a study of STAT3 mutations in large granular lymphocyte leukemia. Study-wide background: Canonical activating STAT3 mutations were detected in roughly half of the longitudinally sequenced T-LGLL patients.

The J segment lost 3 bases and the V segment lost 6 bases, leaving 15 bases of the junction unmatched. The CDR3 extends over 16 amino acids. Germline V gene lookup returns CDR1 SQVTM and CDR2 ANQGSEA. Whole-study findings and limits: Sampling intervals varied between patients and samples. In T-cell large granular lymphocyte leukemia, about half of patients showed multiple immunodominant subclonotypes.

About 40,773 productive templates were obtained per sample on average. Clones were sequenced by immunoSEQ multiplex PCR, and TCRdb holds only the in-frame ones, with some missing. This sample has around 39,000 clones; around nine tenths occur once, and the top ten carry 0.35% to 0.5%. Of note for this clone: Antigen unknown.

Sample: PBMCs. The sequence derives from a human donor with T large granular lymphocyte leukemia. Some clones in this sample may be carry-over from other donors' samples. This chain uses TRBV29-1 with TRBJ2-3; 7 bases match TRBD1. CDR3 protein: CSVHEADRWITDTQYF. Here the CDR3 DNA reads TGCAGCGTACATGAGGCGGACAGGTGGATTACAGATACGCAGTATTTT.